Listed below are T cell receptor beta chains from one sample, sequenced in a study of blood T cells in healthy people across ages. Each CDR3 protein is one row after TCRdb ran MiXCR on the 5' RACE reads. Of 550,000 to 750,000 distinct CDR3 sequences in the sample, roughly 21% were seen once. The sequenced material came from blood. The receptors come from a man aged 65 to 85 in good health. CDR3s include the opening cysteine and the closing phenylalanine or tryptophan. The D gene is left open where the match is weak. Clone sizes are given selectively: once, few, many, or a class where the clone is expanded.

few	TRBV5-1	TRBJ2-3	-	TGCGCCAGCAGCTTAAGGCAAAGAGATACGCAGTATTTT	CASSLRQRDTQYF
-	TRBV20-1	TRBJ2-7	TRBD1	TGCAGTGCTCTATACCGACAGGGCTCCTCCTACGAGCAGTACTTC	CSALYRQGSSYEQYF
-	TRBV12-3/TRBV12-4	TRBJ2-3	-	TGTGCCAGCAGTTTAGCGACGGGGGCACGCACAGATACGCAGTATTTT	CASSLATGARTDTQYF
-	TRBV20-1	TRBJ1-2	-	TGCAGTGCTAGAGCTAACTCAGGGGTAGGCTATGGCTACACCTTC	CSARANSGVGYGYTF
many	TRBV5-1	TRBJ2-7	-	TGCGCCAGCAGCTCATCGACCCCCCCGGAGTACTTC	CASSSSTPPEYF
few	TRBV12-3/TRBV12-4	TRBJ2-1	TRBD2	TGTGCCAGCAGTTCCCCGTGGCTAGCGGGAAACAATGAGCAGTTCTTC	CASSSPWLAGNNEQFF
few	TRBV3-1	TRBJ2-5	-	TGTGCCAGCAGGCAAAACGACCTGGACAGATCGATACAAGAGACCCAGTACTTC	CASRQNDLDRSIQETQYF
few	TRBV20-1	TRBJ2-7	TRBD2	TGCAGTGCCCCAACTAGCGGACAAGGCTACGAGCAGTACTTC	CSAPTSGQGYEQYF
few	TRBV28	TRBJ1-4	-	TGTGCCAGCAGTACCCCTGGGGCAACTAATGAAAAACTGTTTTTT	CASSTPGATNEKLFF
few	TRBV20-1	TRBJ2-7	-	TGCGGTGCTAGAGATCTCAGTAACTCGGCCTCTACCTACGAGCAGTACTTC	CGARDLSNSASTYEQYF
few	TRBV12-3/TRBV12-4	TRBJ2-7	-	TGTGCCAGCAGTCCTGGGTCGGGGGCAAGTACCTACGAGCAGTACTTC	CASSPGSGASTYEQYF
once	TRBV28	TRBJ2-1	TRBD2	TGTGCCAGCAGTCCCGGGGCTAGCGGCTCCTACAATGAGCAGTTCTTC	CASSPGASGSYNEQFF
many	TRBV10-3	TRBJ2-5	TRBD2	TGTGCCATCTTCGGGAGGGCCCCGTGGGAGACCCAGTACTTC	CAIFGRAPWETQYF
once	TRBV5-1	TRBJ2-3	TRBD2	TGCGCCAGCAGCTGGAGGACTAGCTCAGATACGCAGTATTTT	CASSWRTSSDTQYF
few	TRBV29-1	TRBJ2-5	TRBD1	TGCAGCGTTGAAGATCAAGGGACAGGTCCCAGAGCGACCCAGTACTTC	CSVEDQGTGPRATQYF
-	TRBV28	TRBJ2-5	-	TGTGCCAGCAGTTTAGATCCTAAGCGGATAAACCAAGAGACCCAGTACTTC	CASSLDPKRINQETQYF
-	TRBV7-2	TRBJ1-2	-	TGTGCCAGCAGTGCGGCTGGGTTCGGCGGCTACACCTTC	CASSAAGFGGYTF
-	TRBV20-1	TRBJ1-1	TRBD1	TGCAGTGCTAGCGGGACAGTGATGAACACTGAAGCTTTCTTT	CSASGTVMNTEAFF
-	TRBV19	TRBJ2-5	-	TGTGCCAGTAGTATTGGCCAGGGGCACCAAGAGACCCAGTACTTC	CASSIGQGHQETQYF
-	TRBV20-1	TRBJ1-3	-	TGCAGTGCTAGAGTCAGGGGAAAACCTGGAAACACCATATATTTT	CSARVRGKPGNTIYF
few	TRBV6-5	TRBJ1-1	-	TGTGCCAGCAGTTACAAGGTTCTTCCAGGGGCCACCATTAACACTGAAGCTTTCTTT	CASSYKVLPGATINTEAFF
-	TRBV12-3/TRBV12-4	TRBJ2-3	-	TGTGCCAGCAGACTAAGGGGAGATACGCAGTATTTT	CASRLRGDTQYF
-	TRBV7-2	TRBJ2-5	-	TGTGCCAGCGGGTTTGTTCGAGAGACCCAGTACTTC	CASGFVRETQYF
few	TRBV28	TRBJ2-1	TRBD1	TGTGCCAGCAGTTCGGGACAGACAGTCCGACAGTTCTTC	CASSSGQTVRQFF
-	TRBV5-1	TRBJ1-4	-	TGCGCCAGCAGCCCGACAGCTTCAACTAATGAAAAACTGTTTTTT	CASSPTASTNEKLFF
few	TRBV3-1	TRBJ2-1	-	TGTGCCAGCAGCCAAGAAAGCCAGTCCTACAATGAGCAGTTCTTC	CASSQESQSYNEQFF
-	TRBV4-1	TRBJ2-1	-	TGCGCCAGCAAAGACCTCAGGGGCTCCCACAATGAGCAGTTCTTC	CASKDLRGSHNEQFF
-	TRBV12-5	TRBJ2-2	-	TGTGCTAGCCCAAAAGCGTCCGGGGAGCTGTTTTTT	CASPKASGELFF
-	TRBV7-3	TRBJ1-2	-	TGTGCCAGCAGCTCGTTTCGACAGAACCGAAACTATGGCTACACCTTC	CASSSFRQNRNYGYTF
once	TRBV18	TRBJ1-3	-	TGTGCCAGCTCACCACAGAACTCTGGAAACACCATATATTTT	CASSPQNSGNTIYF
-	TRBV24-1	TRBJ1-1	-	TGTGCCACCAGTGATTACACTTCTGGGTGGGTAGTGGCTTTCTTT	CATSDYTSGWVVAFF
few	TRBV28	TRBJ2-3	-	TGTGCCAGCATGGGGGCAGTGAGCAGCGCTAGCACAGATACGCAGTATTTT	CASMGAVSSASTDTQYF
many	TRBV7-2	TRBJ2-4	-	TGTGCCAGCAGCGCCAAAAACATTCAGTACTTC	CASSAKNIQYF
few	TRBV7-3	TRBJ2-1	-	TGTGCCAGCAGCAAAACGGGAGACCCCAATGAGCAGTTCTTC	CASSKTGDPNEQFF
few	TRBV3-1	TRBJ1-2	-	TGTGCCAGCAGCCAAGATTTAGGGCAGATTTTTAACTATGGCTACACCTTC	CASSQDLGQIFNYGYTF
-	TRBV29-1	TRBJ2-3	TRBD2	TGCGGCGTTGAAACACTAGCGGGATCGAGGCATGCAGATACGCAGTATTTT	CGVETLAGSRHADTQYF
few	TRBV2	TRBJ2-3	TRBD2	TGTGCCAGCAGCGGAAATGGACTAGCGGGAGCAGATACGCAGTATTTT	CASSGNGLAGADTQYF
few	TRBV27	TRBJ2-7	-	TGTGCCAGCAGTTTATCCCCACTAATCTGGGGCGAGCAGTACTTC	CASSLSPLIWGEQYF
few	TRBV5-1	TRBJ2-2	-	TGCGCCAGCAGCTACCCTGGTTCCGGGGAGCTGTTTTTT	CASSYPGSGELFF
-	TRBV5-5	TRBJ2-5	-	TGTGCCAGCAGCCAAATCAGCTTACAAGAGACCCAGTACTTC	CASSQISLQETQYF
-	TRBV7-2	TRBJ2-1	-	TGTGCCAGCAGCTTAGAGCGGACTAGAGGGGGGAATGAGCAGTTCTTC	CASSLERTRGGNEQFF
-	TRBV12-3/TRBV12-4	TRBJ2-2	-	TGTGCCAGCAGCCTACTAGCCCCCGGGGAGCTGTTTTTT	CASSLLAPGELFF